The 11 T cell receptor beta chains reported below all come from one sample, sequenced in a study of siplizumab effects on memory and regulatory T cells. Produced via immunoSEQ multiplex PCR; TCRdb's table is partial and in-frame only. This sample has around 94,000 clones, with 92% found just once. Sequencing was carried out using CD4+ T cells sorted from blood. The receptors shown here come from a human donor in good health.

J is TRBJ1-2 and V is TRBV5-1, with TRBD1 matching 7 bases. CDR1 and CDR2 (germline): SGHRS, YFSETQ. V lost 5 bases and J lost 0; bases outside the gene matches: 13. The CDR3 runs to 17 residues. CDR3 DNA: TGCGCCAGCAGGGTTGGTTTTCAGACAGGGACTAACTATGGCTACACCTTC. This codes for CASRVGFQTGTNYGYTF.

Details on this clone: The same CDR3 arises from other DNA sequences in this sample as well. The V call is TRBV6-5, the J call TRBJ1-4; D is ambiguous. Germline CDR1 reads MNHEY; CDR2 reads SVGAGI. V was shortened by 4 bases and J by 8 bases, with 11 bases between the two germline ends. This CDR3 has 13 residues. The CDR3 DNA is TGTGCCAGCAGTTTGACGGGAAGGGAAAAACTGTTTTTT. Amino acid sequence: CASSLTGREKLFF.

This sequence joins TRBV5-8 and TRBJ2-7, with 10 bases that match TRBD1. The CDR3 contains 17 residues. Per the germline V gene, CDR1 is SGHTS and CDR2 is YDEGEE. Germline trimming cut 2 bases from V and 2 bases from J; bases unmatched to any gene: 10. The CDR3 region has the DNA TGTGCCAGCAGCTTCCGACAGGGGGCGTGGGTGACCTACGAGCAGTACTTC. This sequence encodes CASSFRQGAWVTYEQYF.

The chain is built from TRBV6-4 and TRBJ2-3; no clear D. Germline V gene sequence: CDR1 MRHNA, CDR2 SNTAGT. Trimming removed 3 bases at V and 4 bases at J, with 2 bases between. The CDR3 is made up of 11 amino acids. The CDR3 protein is CASSDSDTQYF. The CDR3 coding sequence is TGTGCCAGCAGTGATTCAGATACGCAGTATTTT.

This clone has only one observation. The V call is TRBV11-3, the J call TRBJ2-3; 11 bases match TRBD2. The CDR3 runs 17 residues. Trimming cost V 0 bases and J 5 bases; bases outside gene matches: 7. Looked up from germline, CDR1 is SGHNT and CDR2 is YENEEA. As DNA, the CDR3 is TGTGCCAGCAGCTTAGAGGGGCTAGCGGGAGGTCAAGATACGCAGTATTTT. Its translation: CASSLEGLAGGQDTQYF.

The rearrangement uses TRBV6-1 and TRBJ1-1; D is ambiguous. From germline, CDR1 is MNHNS and CDR2 SASEGT. V lost 6 bases and J lost 0, with 8 bases in between. This CDR3 is built from 13 residues. The DNA for the CDR3 is TGTGCCAGCAGCCTAGAGCTGAACACTGAAGCTTTCTTT. This codes for CASSLELNTEAFF.

The chain combines TRBV30 with TRBJ2-3, with unresolved D. Trimming removed 4 bases at V and 3 bases at J, with 8 bases between. This CDR3 contains 12 residues. CDR1 and CDR2 (germline): GTSNPN, SVGIG (reference sequence). CDR3 sequence: CAWIPQTDTQYF. As DNA, the CDR3 is TGTGCCTGGATTCCACAAACAGATACGCAGTATTTT.

In its sample, this clone was seen once. The V call is TRBV7-9, the J call TRBJ2-7; unclear D gene. Germline lookup yields CDR1 SEHNR and CDR2 FQNEAQ (reference sequence). Trimming shortened V by 2 bases and J by 4 bases, and 12 bases separated the two germline ends. The CDR3 sequence is 14 residues long. Here the CDR3 reads CASSLSPAAYEQYF. DNA of the CDR3: TGTGCCAGCAGCTTATCGCCTGCAGCTTACGAGCAGTACTTC.

The chain joins TRBV5-1 to TRBJ1-1; 10 bases are shared with TRBD1. Trimming cost V 4 bases and J 7 bases; bases outside gene matches: 10. Germline V gives CDR1 SGHRS, CDR2 YFSETQ. This CDR3 spans 15 amino acids. CDR3 nucleotide sequence: TGCGCCAGCAGCCCGGGGACAGGGGTTCAGGTTGAAGCTTTCTTT. Its protein is CASSPGTGVQVEAFF.

The chain combines TRBV5-1 with TRBJ2-3; 7 bases agree with TRBD1. Trimming cost V 0 bases and J 0 bases; bases outside gene matches: 7. The CDR3 runs 17 residues. Germline V gives CDR1 SGHRS, CDR2 YFSETQ. The DNA of the CDR3 is TGCGCCAGCAGCTTGGATCTCCCCAGGGGGAGCACAGATACGCAGTATTTT. Translation: CASSLDLPRGSTDTQYF.

The chain is built from TRBV18 and TRBJ1-3, with TRBD1 matching 7 bases. V shed 3 bases and J 4 bases; nucleotides not matched to a gene: 9. The CDR3 has 16 amino acids. From germline, CDR1 is KGHSH and CDR2 LQKENI. This CDR3 reads CASSPLRGTEGNTIYF. The CDR3 DNA is TGTGCCAGCTCACCGTTGAGGGGGACAGAAGGAAACACCATATATTTT.